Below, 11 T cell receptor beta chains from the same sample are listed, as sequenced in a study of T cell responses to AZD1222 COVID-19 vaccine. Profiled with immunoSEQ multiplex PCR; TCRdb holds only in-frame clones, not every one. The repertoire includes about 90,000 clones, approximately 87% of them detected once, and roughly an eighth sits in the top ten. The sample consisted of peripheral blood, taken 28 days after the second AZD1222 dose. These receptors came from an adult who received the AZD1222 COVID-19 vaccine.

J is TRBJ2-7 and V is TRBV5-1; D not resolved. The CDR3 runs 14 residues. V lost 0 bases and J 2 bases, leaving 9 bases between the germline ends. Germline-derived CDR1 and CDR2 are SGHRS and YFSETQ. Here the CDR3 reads CASSLVMAPYEQYF. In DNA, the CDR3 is TGCGCCAGCAGCTTGGTCATGGCACCCTACGAGCAGTACTTC. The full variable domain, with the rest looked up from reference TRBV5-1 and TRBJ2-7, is KAGVTQTPRYLIKTRGQQVTLSCSPISGHRSVSWYQQTPGQGLQFLFEYFSETQRNKGNFPGRFSGRQFSNSRSEMNVSTLELGDSALYLCASSLVMAPYEQYFGPGTRLTVT.

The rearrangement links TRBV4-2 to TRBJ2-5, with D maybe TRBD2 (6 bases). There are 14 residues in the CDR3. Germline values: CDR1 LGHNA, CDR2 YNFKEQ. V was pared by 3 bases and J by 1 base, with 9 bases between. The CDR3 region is CASSQGLSQETQYF. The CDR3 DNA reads TGTGCCAGCAGCCAGGGACTGAGCCAAGAGACCCAGTACTTC.

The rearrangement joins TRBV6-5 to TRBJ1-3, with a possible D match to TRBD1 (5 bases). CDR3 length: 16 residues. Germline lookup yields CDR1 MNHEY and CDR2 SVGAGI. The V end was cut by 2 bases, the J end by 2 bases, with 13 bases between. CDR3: CASSYRQGLPGNTIYF. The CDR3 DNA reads TGTGCCAGCAGTTACAGGCAGGGCTTACCTGGAAACACCATATATTTT.

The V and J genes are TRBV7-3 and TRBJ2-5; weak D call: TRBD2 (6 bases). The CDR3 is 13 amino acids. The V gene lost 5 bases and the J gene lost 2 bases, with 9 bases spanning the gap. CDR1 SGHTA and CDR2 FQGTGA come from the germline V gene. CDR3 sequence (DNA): TGTGCCAGCAGCGGCGGGATTCAAGAGACCCAGTACTTC. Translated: CASSGGIQETQYF.

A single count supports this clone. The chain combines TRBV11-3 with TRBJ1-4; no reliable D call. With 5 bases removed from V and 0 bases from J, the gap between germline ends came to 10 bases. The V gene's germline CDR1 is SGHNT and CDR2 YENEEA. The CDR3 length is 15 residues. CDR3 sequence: CASSRQYPTNEKLFF. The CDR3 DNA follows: TGTGCCAGCAGCCGCCAGTACCCAACTAATGAAAAACTGTTTTTT.

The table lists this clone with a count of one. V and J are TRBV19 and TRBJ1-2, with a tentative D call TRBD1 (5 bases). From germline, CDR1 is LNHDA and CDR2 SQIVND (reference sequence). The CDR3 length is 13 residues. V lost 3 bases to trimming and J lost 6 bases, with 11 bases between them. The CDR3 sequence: CASSIAAGNGYTF. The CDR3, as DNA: TGTGCCAGTAGTATCGCGGCAGGGAATGGCTACACCTTC.

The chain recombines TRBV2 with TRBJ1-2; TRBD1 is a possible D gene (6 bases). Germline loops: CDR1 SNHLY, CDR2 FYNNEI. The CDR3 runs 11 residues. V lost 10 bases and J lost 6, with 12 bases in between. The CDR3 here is CAIDRMDGYTF. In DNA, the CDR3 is TGTGCCATCGACAGGATGGATGGCTACACCTTC.

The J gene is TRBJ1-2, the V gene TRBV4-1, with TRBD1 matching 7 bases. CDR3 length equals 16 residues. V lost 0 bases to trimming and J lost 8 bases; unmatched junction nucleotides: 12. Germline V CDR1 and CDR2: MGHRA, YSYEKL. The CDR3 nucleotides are TGCGCCAGCAGCCAAGATAGGGTCCGGCAGGGGGGAGGCTACACCTTC. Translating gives CASSQDRVRQGGGYTF.

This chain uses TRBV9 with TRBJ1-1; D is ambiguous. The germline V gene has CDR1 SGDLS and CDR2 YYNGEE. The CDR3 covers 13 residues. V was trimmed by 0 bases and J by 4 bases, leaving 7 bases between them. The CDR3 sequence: CASSVVLGTEAFF. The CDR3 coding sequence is TGTGCCAGCAGCGTAGTTTTGGGCACTGAAGCTTTCTTT. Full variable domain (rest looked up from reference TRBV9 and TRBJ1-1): DSGVTQTPKHLITATGQRVTLRCSPRSGDLSVYWYQQSLDQGLQFLIQYYNGEERAKGNILERFSAQQFPDLHSELNLSSLELGDSALYFCASSVVLGTEAFFGQGTRLTVV.

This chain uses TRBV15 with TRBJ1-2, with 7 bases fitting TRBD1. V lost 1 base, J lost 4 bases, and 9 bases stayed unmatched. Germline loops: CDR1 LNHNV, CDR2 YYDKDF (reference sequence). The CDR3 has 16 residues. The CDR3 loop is CATSRVRTGRPYGYTF. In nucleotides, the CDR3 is TGTGCCACCAGCAGAGTCCGGACAGGACGGCCCTATGGCTACACCTTC.

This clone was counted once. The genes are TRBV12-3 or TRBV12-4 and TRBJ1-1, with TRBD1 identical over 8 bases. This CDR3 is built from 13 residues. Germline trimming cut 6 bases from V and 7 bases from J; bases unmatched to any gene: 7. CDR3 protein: CASSPGQGREAFF. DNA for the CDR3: TGTGCCAGCAGCCCCGGACAGGGCCGTGAAGCTTTCTTT.